Sequencing of this T cell receptor (beta chain) was carried out in a study of vaccination and CD4 T cells after COVID-19. The Oncomine TCR Beta short-read assay sequenced DNA from cultured CD4+ T cells. Cultured CD4+ T cells yielded the extracted genomic DNA. Each CDR3 protein is one row after TCRdb ran MiXCR on the PCR reads. There are about 4,600 distinct CDR3 sequences in the sample; approximately 30% occur only once, and about a third lies in the top ten. In its sample, this clonotype was seen a few times. The antigen remains unidentified. Study results and caveats: Reactive clonotype counts went from median about 20 after infection to about 38 after vaccination, nonsignificantly.

The germline CDR1 and CDR2 sequences are LNHDA and SQIVND (reference sequence). This CDR3 region has 12 residues. With 1 base removed from V and 14 bases from J, the gap between germline ends came to 11 bases. Treatment in this sample: roughly 10-day PBMC culture with coronavirus spike peptide pools or control peptides (ViraFEST assay). Alongside around 10 IU/ml IL-2 and 10 ug/ml peptide pools, PBMCs were cultured at approximately 2 million per well. Input material: CD4+ T cells from blood, cultured in vitro. The chain joins TRBV19 to TRBJ2-2; D is unclear. The clonotype comes from a human donor who had recovered from COVID-19. The chain's CDR3 is CASSIVASTLFF. CDR3 nucleotides: TGTGCCAGTAGTATAGTCGCATCTACTCTGTTTTTT.